This T cell receptor beta chain is from a study of early T cells in non-severe SARS-CoV-2 infection. This clonotype was seen many times. V lost 0 bases to trimming and J lost 2 bases, with 11 bases between them. The germline V gene encodes CDR1 DFQATT and CDR2 SNEGSKA (reference sequence). The CDR3 length is 14 residues. TCRdb re-derived calls from the 5' RACE reads in MiXCR, one entry per CDR3 protein. The sample includes tens of thousands of distinct CDR3 sequences, roughly an eighth of them seen just once. This TCR was recovered from an adult who was a healthcare worker with PCR-confirmed SARS-CoV-2 infection or an uninfected control (not recorded which). What was sequenced was whole blood. The rearrangement joins TRBV20-1 to TRBJ2-7; D gene unclear. CDR3 residues: CSARDAGSPYEQYF. The CDR3 coding sequence is TGCAGTGCTAGAGACGCCGGTTCCCCCTACGAGCAGTACTTC.